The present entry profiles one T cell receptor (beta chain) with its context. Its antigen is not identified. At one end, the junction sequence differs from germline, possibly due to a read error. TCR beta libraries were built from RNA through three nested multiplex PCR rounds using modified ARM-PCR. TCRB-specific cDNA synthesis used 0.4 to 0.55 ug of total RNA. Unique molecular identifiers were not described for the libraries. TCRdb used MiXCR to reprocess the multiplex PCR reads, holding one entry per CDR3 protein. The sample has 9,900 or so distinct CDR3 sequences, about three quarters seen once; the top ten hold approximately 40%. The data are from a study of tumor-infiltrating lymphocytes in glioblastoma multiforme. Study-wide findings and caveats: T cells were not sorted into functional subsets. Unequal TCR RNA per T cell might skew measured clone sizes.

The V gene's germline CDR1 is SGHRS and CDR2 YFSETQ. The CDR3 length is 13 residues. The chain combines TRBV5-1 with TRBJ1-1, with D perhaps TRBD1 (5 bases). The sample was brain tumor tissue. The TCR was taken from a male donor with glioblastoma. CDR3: CVSSLGRNTEAFF. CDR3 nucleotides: TGCGTCAGCAGCTTGGGGCGGAACACTGAAGCTTTCTTT. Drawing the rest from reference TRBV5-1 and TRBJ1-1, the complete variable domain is KAGVTQTPRYLIKTRGQQVTLSCSPISGHRSVSWYQQTPGQGLQFLFEYFSETQRNKGNFPGRFSGRQFSNSRSEMNVSTLELGDSALYLCVSSLGRNTEAFFGQGTRLTVV.